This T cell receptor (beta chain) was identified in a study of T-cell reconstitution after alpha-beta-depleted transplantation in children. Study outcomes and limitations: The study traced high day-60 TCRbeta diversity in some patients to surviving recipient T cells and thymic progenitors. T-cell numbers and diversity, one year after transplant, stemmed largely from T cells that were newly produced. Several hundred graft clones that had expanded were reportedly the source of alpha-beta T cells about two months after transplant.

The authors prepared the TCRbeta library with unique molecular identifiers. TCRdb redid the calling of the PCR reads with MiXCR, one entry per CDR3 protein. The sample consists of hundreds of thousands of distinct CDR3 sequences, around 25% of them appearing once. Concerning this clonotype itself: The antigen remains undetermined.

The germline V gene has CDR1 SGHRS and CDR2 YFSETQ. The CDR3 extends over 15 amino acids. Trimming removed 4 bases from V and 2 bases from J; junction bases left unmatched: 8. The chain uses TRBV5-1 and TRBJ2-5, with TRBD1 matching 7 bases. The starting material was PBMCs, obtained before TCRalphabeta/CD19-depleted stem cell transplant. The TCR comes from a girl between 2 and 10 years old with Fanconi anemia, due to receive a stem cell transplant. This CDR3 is CASSPRDREQETQYF. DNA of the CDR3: TGCGCCAGCAGCCCCCGGGACAGAGAACAAGAGACCCAGTACTTC.